This T cell receptor beta chain was recovered during a study of blood T cell repertoires in COVID-19. The wider study: Sites in the United States, Italy and Spain provided acute and convalescent COVID-19 samples. PBMCs, B-cell-depleted T cells, or T cells were the source of the cDNA or gDNA that made up the material.

The CDR3 is 15 residues long. V was pared by 4 bases and J by 3 bases, with 4 bases of the junction left unmatched. Germline assignment: CDR1 LGHDT and CDR2 YNNKEL (reference sequence). As processed by the authors: Estimates of nucleated cell counts were drawn from the amplification of reference gene primers. The protocol was immunoSEQ multiplex PCR, while the TCRdb copy is restricted to in-frame clones and leaves out a portion. The V and J calls and clone size were taken over from that table, and D and trimming were inferred from the DNA. The table has about 50,000 clones, approximately 88% seen once; the top ten hold about 13%.

The receptor was isolated from a human donor with active COVID-19. The donor label of this sample is uncertain. The sequencing sample was made of peripheral blood. The rearrangement joins TRBV3-1 (or the pseudogene TRBV3-2) to TRBJ2-7; TRBD2 matches at 12 bases. The CDR3 DNA follows: TGTGCCAGCAGCCGATCTAGCGGGGGGGGCTACGAGCAGTACTTC. The encoded protein is CASSRSSGGGYEQYF.